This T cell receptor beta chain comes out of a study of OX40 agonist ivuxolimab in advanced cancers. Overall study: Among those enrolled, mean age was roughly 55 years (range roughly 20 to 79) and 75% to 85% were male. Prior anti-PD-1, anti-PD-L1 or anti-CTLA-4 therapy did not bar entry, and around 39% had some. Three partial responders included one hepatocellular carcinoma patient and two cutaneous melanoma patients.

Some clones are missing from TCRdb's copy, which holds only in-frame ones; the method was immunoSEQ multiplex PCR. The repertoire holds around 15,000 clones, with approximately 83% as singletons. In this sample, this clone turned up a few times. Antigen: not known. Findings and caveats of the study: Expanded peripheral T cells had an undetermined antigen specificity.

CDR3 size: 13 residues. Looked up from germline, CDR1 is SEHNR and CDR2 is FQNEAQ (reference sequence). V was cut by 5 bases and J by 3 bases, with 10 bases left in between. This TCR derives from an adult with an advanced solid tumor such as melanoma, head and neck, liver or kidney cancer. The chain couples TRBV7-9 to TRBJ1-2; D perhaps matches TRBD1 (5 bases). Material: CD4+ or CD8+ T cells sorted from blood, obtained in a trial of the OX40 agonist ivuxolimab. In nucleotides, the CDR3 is TGTGCCAGCAGCGATGGGGGATACTATGGCTACACCTTC. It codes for CASSDGGYYGYTF.